What follows are 20 T cell receptor beta chains derived from one specimen sequenced in a study of cytomegalovirus exposure and HLA in healthy donors. Amplification used 60 Vbeta primers and 13 Jbeta primers. Sequenced by immunoSEQ multiplex PCR; TCRdb stores in-frame clones only, minus some. The profile covers 160,000 or so clones, with around 80% appearing a single time and about 1% taken by the ten largest. The sequencing input was PBMCs. The receptors shown here come from a woman aged 40 to 50 in good health and CMV-seronegative.

V gene TRBV2 combines with J gene TRBJ2-1, with D hard to call. CDR1 SNHLY and CDR2 FYNNEI come from the germline V gene. This CDR3 is 15 amino acids long. The V gene lost 5 bases and the J gene lost 0 bases, with 11 bases spanning the gap. CDR3 sequence (DNA): TGTGCCAGCAGTCTGACAAGAAACTCCTACAATGAGCAGTTCTTC. It translates to CASSLTRNSYNEQFF.

This chain connects TRBV9 to TRBJ2-3; D is perhaps TRBD2 (5 bases). Trimming left V 4 bases short and J 1 base short, with 10 bases between. CDR1 SGDLS and CDR2 YYNGEE come from the germline V gene. The CDR3 spans 14 residues. DNA for the CDR3: TGTGCCAGCAGCCCACAAGCGGGCACAGATACGCAGTATTTT. It is translated as CASSPQAGTDTQYF. Variable domain in full (rest from reference TRBV9 and TRBJ2-3): DSGVTQTPKHLITATGQRVTLRCSPRSGDLSVYWYQQSLDQGLQFLIQYYNGEERAKGNILERFSAQQFPDLHSELNLSSLELGDSALYFCASSPQAGTDTQYFGPGTRLTVL.

This sequence joins TRBV9 and TRBJ2-1, with 9 bases aligning to TRBD1. Looked up from germline, CDR1 is SGDLS and CDR2 is YYNGEE. Trimming at V came to 3 bases and at J to 4 bases, leaving 8 bases not matched to a gene. The CDR3 loop spans 16 amino acids. The CDR3 sequence: CASSAQQGAQYNEQFF. The CDR3 nucleotides are TGTGCCAGCAGCGCCCAACAGGGGGCCCAGTACAATGAGCAGTTCTTC.

The chain joins TRBV5-4 to TRBJ1-1, with D possibly matching TRBD1 (5 bases). V lost 5 bases, J lost 1 base, and 9 bases lay in between. Germline CDR1 is SGHNT and CDR2 is YYREEE (reference sequence). The CDR3 length is 13 residues. The DNA for the CDR3 is TGTGCCAGCAGTTATGACAGGAACACTGAAGCTTTCTTT. Its translation is CASSYDRNTEAFF.

This clone has a single count. The CDR3 here is CASSDMEGSEQYF. Written as DNA, the CDR3 is TGTGCCAGCAGTGACATGGAAGGGAGCGAGCAGTACTTC. The V and J genes are TRBV6-4 and TRBJ2-7; weak D call: TRBD2 (5 bases). The CDR3 spans 13 residues. Germline CDR1 reads MRHNA; CDR2 reads SNTAGT. Between the trimmed V and J ends, which lost 2 bases and 6 bases, there was a span of 11 bases.

This rearrangement joins TRBV4-1 to TRBJ2-7, with 10 bases lining up with TRBD2. Germline loops: CDR1 MGHRA, CDR2 YSYEKL. The CDR3 loop spans 15 amino acids. Trimming cost V 0 bases and J 3 bases; bases outside gene matches: 2. The CDR3 nucleotides read TGCGCCAGCAGCCAAGAACTAGCGGGGCTCTACGAGCAGTACTTC. This sequence encodes CASSQELAGLYEQYF.

This clone was observed a handful of times. The V gene is TRBV19, the J gene TRBJ2-3; maybe TRBD2 (5 bases). Germline V CDR1 and CDR2: LNHDA, SQIVND (reference sequence). V lost 5 bases and J lost 8, with 14 bases in between. The CDR3 length is 13 residues. CDR3 loop: CASSFSERGTQYF. CDR3 nucleotides: TGTGCCAGTAGTTTTAGCGAACGAGGTACGCAGTATTTT.

The chain joins TRBV27 to TRBJ1-1; the D gene is possibly TRBD1 (6 bases). CDR1 is MNHEY and CDR2 is SMNVEV in the germline V gene (reference sequence). The CDR3 extends over 15 amino acids. V was pared by 7 bases and J by 11 bases, with 26 bases between. The CDR3 spells CASTSYRTGTPRAFF. In DNA form, the CDR3 reads TGTGCCAGCACTTCCTATCGAACAGGGACACCAAGGGCTTTCTTT.

The V call is TRBV18, the J call TRBJ2-7, with TRBD1 matching 8 bases. The CDR3 loop spans 15 amino acids. With V trimmed by 2 bases and J by 1 base, 4 bases remained unmatched. The germline CDR1 and CDR2 sequences are KGHSH and LQKENI. The CDR3: CASSPAGQGSYEQYF. CDR3 in DNA: TGTGCCAGCTCACCAGCAGGACAGGGATCCTACGAGCAGTACTTC.

In regard to this clone: Mismatch with germline at one junction end may stem from a read error. V usage is TRBV7-7 and J usage is TRBJ2-1; no clear D gene. The CDR3 loop spans 17 amino acids. Germline lookup yields CDR1 SSHAT and CDR2 FNYEAQ (reference sequence). The CDR3 spells CASSLEGGLSSYNEQFF. DNA for the CDR3: TGTGCTAGCAGCTTAGAAGGCGGCCTGAGCTCCTACAATGAGCAGTTCTTC.

This clone was seen more than once but under ten times. The chain is built from TRBV19 and TRBJ1-5, with 7 positions matching TRBD1. This CDR3 is built from 14 residues. Looked up from germline, CDR1 is LNHDA and CDR2 is SQIVND (reference sequence). V trimming: 7 bases; J trimming: 3 bases; junction bases outside the gene matches: 6. The CDR3 protein is CASTPGQLNQPQHF. The DNA for the CDR3 is TGTGCCAGTACACCGGGACAGCTCAATCAGCCCCAGCATTTT.

The chain joins TRBV7-8 to TRBJ2-1, with TRBD2 matching over 9 bases. V dropped 5 bases and J dropped 7; count of bases not matched to a gene: 3. This CDR3 contains 13 residues. The germline V gene has CDR1 SGHVS and CDR2 FQNEAQ. CDR3 DNA sequence: TGTGCCAGCAGCGCACTAGCGGGTAATGAGCAGTTCTTC. It specifies CASSALAGNEQFF.

The V call is TRBV5-1, the J call TRBJ1-1; TRBD1 aligns across 8 bases. CDR3 size: 16 residues. J lost 8 bases, V lost 0 bases, and 12 bases had no gene match. Looked up from germline, CDR1 is SGHRS and CDR2 is YFSETQ. The CDR3 DNA is TGCGCCAGCAGCTTGGCAGTCGGGGACAGGACCTCCGAAGCTTTCTTT. Translating it yields CASSLAVGDRTSEAFF.

V and J are TRBV5-1 and TRBJ1-1; D unresolved. Germline V gene lookup returns CDR1 SGHRS and CDR2 YFSETQ. This CDR3 is 13 amino acids long. The germline V and J ends were trimmed by 0 bases and 5 bases, with 8 bases remaining between them. DNA for the CDR3: TGCGCCAGCAGCTTGGAGGGAGGAACTGAAGCTTTCTTT. It is translated as CASSLEGGTEAFF. Full variable domain (remainder filled in from reference TRBV5-1 and TRBJ1-1): KAGVTQTPRYLIKTRGQQVTLSCSPISGHRSVSWYQQTPGQGLQFLFEYFSETQRNKGNFPGRFSGRQFSNSRSEMNVSTLELGDSALYLCASSLEGGTEAFFGQGTRLTVV.

The V gene is TRBV14, the J gene TRBJ1-1; D is perhaps TRBD1 (6 bases). V lost 1 base and J lost 7, with 10 bases in between. Germline assignment: CDR1 SGHDN and CDR2 FVKESK. This CDR3 contains 13 residues. The CDR3 coding sequence is TGTGCCAGCAGCCAAGGAGGGGGGGTTGAAGCTTTCTTT. This codes for CASSQGGGVEAFF.

The sample holds a few counts of this clone. The V call is TRBV6-1, the J call TRBJ1-1, with a weak D call TRBD1 (6 bases). The CDR3 totals 14 residues. Trimming left V 6 bases short and J 1 base short, with 12 bases between. Looked up from germline, CDR1 is MNHNS and CDR2 is SASEGT. The CDR3: CASRSDSRNTEAFF. The CDR3 nucleotides read TGTGCCAGCAGATCGGACAGCCGGAACACTGAAGCTTTCTTT.

This clone was recorded a few times. The chain recombines TRBV28 with TRBJ1-2; no clear D. V shed 3 bases and J shed 8 bases, with 7 bases lying between them. In germline, CDR1 is MDHEN, CDR2 SYDVKM. This CDR3 has 11 amino acids. In DNA form, the CDR3 reads TGTGCCAGCAGTTTTTTTTCGGGCTACACCTTC. Translating gives CASSFFSGYTF.

The chain carries TRBV5-1 and TRBJ2-2; D is undetermined. V dropped 0 bases and J dropped 3 bases, with 3 bases sitting between them. Germline V gene data show CDR1 as SGHRS and CDR2 as YFSETQ. CDR3 size: 13 residues. CDR3 loop: CASSLEHTGELFF. CDR3 coding DNA: TGCGCCAGCAGCTTGGAGCACACCGGGGAGCTGTTTTTT.

The gene calls are TRBV2 and TRBJ1-5; D might be TRBD1 (6 bases). The CDR3 sequence is 15 residues long. Per germline, CDR1 SNHLY and CDR2 FYNNEI. The V gene lost 6 bases and the J gene lost 0 bases, with 12 bases spanning the gap. As DNA, the CDR3 is TGTGCCAGCAGCCCACAGGGTTATAGCAATCAGCCCCAGCATTTT. Its protein is CASSPQGYSNQPQHF.

This clone turned up a few times. The rearrangement uses TRBV6-6 and TRBJ1-2; D is unclear. Trimming pared 0 bases from V and 4 bases from J, leaving 12 bases between. CDR3 size: 15 residues. Germline assignment: CDR1 MNHNY and CDR2 SVGAGI (reference sequence). CDR3 in DNA: TGTGCCAGCAGTTACTCGACACAAAACCCCTATGGCTACACCTTC. It codes for CASSYSTQNPYGYTF.